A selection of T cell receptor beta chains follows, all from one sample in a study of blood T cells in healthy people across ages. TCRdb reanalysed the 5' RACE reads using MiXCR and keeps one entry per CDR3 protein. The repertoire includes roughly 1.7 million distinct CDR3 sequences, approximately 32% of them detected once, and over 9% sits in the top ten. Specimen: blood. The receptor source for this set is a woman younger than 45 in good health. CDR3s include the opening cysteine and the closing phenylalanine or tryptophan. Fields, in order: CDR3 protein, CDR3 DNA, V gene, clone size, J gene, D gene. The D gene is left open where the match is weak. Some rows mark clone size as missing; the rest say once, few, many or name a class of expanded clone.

CDR3: CSAIPVGTEAFF; DNA: TGCAGTGCAATCCCGGTGGGCACTGAAGCTTTCTTT; V: TRBV20-1; size: few; J: TRBJ1-1; D: -
CDR3: CASSRDIQETQYF; DNA: TGTGCCAGCAGTAGGGACATACAAGAGACCCAGTACTTC; V: TRBV12-3/TRBV12-4; size: many; J: TRBJ2-5; D: -
CDR3: CASSFREFGTQYF; DNA: TGTGCCAGCAGCTTCAGGGAATTCGGTACGCAGTATTTT; V: TRBV7-8; size: -; J: TRBJ2-3; D: -
CDR3: CASSLDRGVNEQYF; DNA: TGTGCCAGCAGTTTAGACCGGGGGGTTAACGAGCAGTACTTC; V: TRBV12-3/TRBV12-4; size: few; J: TRBJ2-7; D: TRBD2
CDR3: CASSAGLEETQYF; DNA: TGCGCCAGCAGCGCCGGACTTGAAGAGACCCAGTACTTC; V: TRBV5-1; size: many; J: TRBJ2-5; D: -
CDR3: CASSFPQVPNTEAFF; DNA: TGTGCCAGCAGCTTCCCCCAGGTTCCCAACACTGAAGCTTTCTTT; V: TRBV28; size: -; J: TRBJ1-1; D: -
CDR3: CSVRNLGLNTEAFF; DNA: TGCAGCGTGCGAAATTTAGGGTTGAACACTGAAGCTTTCTTT; V: TRBV29-1; size: few; J: TRBJ1-1; D: -
CDR3: CASSQVPDAAFF; DNA: TGTGCCAGCAGCCAAGTACCGGACGCAGCTTTCTTT; V: TRBV4-2; size: few; J: TRBJ1-1; D: -
CDR3: CASSSRTGEFYNEQFF; DNA: TGTGCCAGCAGCTCCCGGACAGGGGAATTTTACAATGAGCAGTTCTTC; V: TRBV7-9; size: -; J: TRBJ2-1; D: TRBD1
CDR3: CSVEVFGLGGGGITSYEQYF; DNA: TGCAGCGTTGAAGTGTTTGGTTTAGGGGGAGGAGGTATCACCTCCTACGAGCAGTACTTC; V: TRBV29-1; size: many; J: TRBJ2-7; D: -
CDR3: CASSLNIGLAISYEQYF; DNA: TGTGCCAGCAGCTTAAACATCGGACTAGCGATATCCTACGAGCAGTACTTC; V: TRBV11-2; size: -; J: TRBJ2-7; D: TRBD2
CDR3: CSARDLGDMNTEAFF; DNA: TGCAGTGCTAGAGATTTAGGGGACATGAACACTGAAGCTTTCTTT; V: TRBV20-1; size: few; J: TRBJ1-1; D: -
CDR3: CASSSGQGGKNEQFF; DNA: TGTGCCAGCAGTTCGGGACAGGGGGGTAAGAATGAGCAGTTCTTC; V: TRBV2; size: -; J: TRBJ2-1; D: TRBD1
CDR3: CASSLGGDPDEQYF; DNA: TGCGCCAGCAGCTTGGGGGGGGATCCCGACGAGCAGTACTTC; V: TRBV5-1; size: -; J: TRBJ2-7; D: -
CDR3: CASSLTPGPQYEQYF; DNA: TGTGCCAGCAGCTTAACTCCGGGACCGCAATACGAGCAGTACTTC; V: TRBV7-8; size: -; J: TRBJ2-7; D: -
CDR3: CASTPQGGSETQYF; DNA: TGTGCCAGCACCCCTCAGGGGGGTTCAGAGACCCAGTACTTC; V: TRBV6-5; size: -; J: TRBJ2-5; D: -
CDR3: CASRAPGTYGYTF; DNA: TGTGCCAGCAGGGCCCCGGGGACCTATGGCTACACCTTC; V: TRBV6-5; size: many; J: TRBJ1-2; D: -